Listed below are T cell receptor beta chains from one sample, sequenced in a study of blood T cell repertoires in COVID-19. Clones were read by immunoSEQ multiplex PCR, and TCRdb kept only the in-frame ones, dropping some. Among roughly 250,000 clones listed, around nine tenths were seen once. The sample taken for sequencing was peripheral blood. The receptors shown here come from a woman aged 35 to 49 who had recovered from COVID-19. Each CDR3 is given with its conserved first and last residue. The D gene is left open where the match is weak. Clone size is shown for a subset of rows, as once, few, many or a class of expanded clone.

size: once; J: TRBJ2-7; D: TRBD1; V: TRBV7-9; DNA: TGTGCCAGCAGCTTCGGACAGGGCACCTACGAGCAGTACTTC; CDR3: CASSFGQGTYEQYF
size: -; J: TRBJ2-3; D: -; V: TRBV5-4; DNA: TGTGCCAGCAGGCAACGGGGGACAGATACGCAGTATTTT; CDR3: CASRQRGTDTQYF
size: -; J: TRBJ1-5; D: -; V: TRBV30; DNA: TGTGCCTGGAGTACAGGGTCCAATCAGCCCCAGCATTTT; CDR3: CAWSTGSNQPQHF
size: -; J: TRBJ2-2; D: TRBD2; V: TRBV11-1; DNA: TGTGCCAGCAGGACTTCCGGGGGGGCCGGAACCGGGGAGCTGTTTTTT; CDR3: CASRTSGGAGTGELFF
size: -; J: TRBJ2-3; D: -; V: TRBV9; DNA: TGTGCCAGCAGCGTAGGCGACACAGATACGCAGTATTTT; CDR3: CASSVGDTDTQYF
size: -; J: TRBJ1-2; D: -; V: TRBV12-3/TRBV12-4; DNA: TGTGCCAGCAGTTTCGAACAGTTCTATGGCTACACCTTC; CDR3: CASSFEQFYGYTF
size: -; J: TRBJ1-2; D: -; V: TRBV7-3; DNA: TGTGCCAGCAGCTTAGCGCCAGGGCCCGCCTATGGCTACACCTTC; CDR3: CASSLAPGPAYGYTF
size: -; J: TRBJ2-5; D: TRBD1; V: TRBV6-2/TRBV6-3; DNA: TGTGCCAGCAGCGGACCCCGACAGGGGCGAGGGGAGACCCAGTACTTC; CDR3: CASSGPRQGRGETQYF
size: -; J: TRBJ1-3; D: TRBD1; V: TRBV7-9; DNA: TGTGCCAGCAGCCCTAGGAAAGAGACAGGGCCTGGAAACACCATATATTTT; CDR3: CASSPRKETGPGNTIYF
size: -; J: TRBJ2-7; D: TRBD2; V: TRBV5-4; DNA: TGTGCCAGCAGCTCTAGCGGGGCCACCTACGAGCAGTACTTC; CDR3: CASSSSGATYEQYF
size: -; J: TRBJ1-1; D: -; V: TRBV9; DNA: TGTGCCAGCAGCCTAAGGGGCCACCCGAACACTGAAGCTTTCTTT; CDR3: CASSLRGHPNTEAFF
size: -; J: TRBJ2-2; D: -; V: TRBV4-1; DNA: TGCGCCAGCAGCCTTAACAGGGGGGGTAGAGGCGCCGGGGAGCTGTTTTTT; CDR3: CASSLNRGGRGAGELFF
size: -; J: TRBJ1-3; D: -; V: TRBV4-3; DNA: TGCGCCAGCAGCCAGGATACAGGGTCTGGAAACACCATATATTTT; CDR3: CASSQDTGSGNTIYF
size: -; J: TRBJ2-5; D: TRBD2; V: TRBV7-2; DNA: TGTGCCAGCAGCTACGCCGGGAGGAGGGAGACCCAGTACTTC; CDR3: CASSYAGRRETQYF
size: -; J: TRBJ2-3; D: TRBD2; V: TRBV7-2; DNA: TGTGCCAGCAGCTTATTAGCGGCGGGGGGGCCGTCAGATACGCAGTATTTT; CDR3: CASSLLAAGGPSDTQYF
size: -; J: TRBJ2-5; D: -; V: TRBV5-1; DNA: TGCGCCAGCAGCCCTCCTCTAGCTTTAGCGGAGACCCAGTACTTC; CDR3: CASSPPLALAETQYF
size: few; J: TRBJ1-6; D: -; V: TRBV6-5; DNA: TGTGCCAGCACCCCTTTTGGGGGGGAGGGATCACCCCTCCACTTT; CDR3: CASTPFGGEGSPLHF
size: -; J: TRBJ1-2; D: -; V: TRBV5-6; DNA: TGTGCCAGCAGCTTTGTTCAGGAGGATGGCTACACCTTC; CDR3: CASSFVQEDGYTF
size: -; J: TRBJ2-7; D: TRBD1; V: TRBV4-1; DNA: TGCGCCAGCAGCCAGAAACAGGGGTCCTACGAGCAGTACTTC; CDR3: CASSQKQGSYEQYF
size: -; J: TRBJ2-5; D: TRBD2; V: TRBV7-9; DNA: TGTGCCAGCAGCCCCAGGAACCCGGGACTAGCGGAAGAGACCCAGTACTTC; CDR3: CASSPRNPGLAEETQYF
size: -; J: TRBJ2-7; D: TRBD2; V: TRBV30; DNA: TGTGCCTGGAAGATAGCGGGAGCGTACGAGCAGTACTTC; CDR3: CAWKIAGAYEQYF